The clone carrying this T cell receptor (beta chain) was recorded at least ten times. Its antigen is unknown. Preparation of the TCRbeta library was carried out with unique molecular identifiers. One entry per CDR3 protein, called by TCRdb with MiXCR from the PCR reads. The sample gives some 830,000 distinct CDR3 sequences, less than 20% of which show up once; roughly 5% is in the top ten. The data were taken from a study of T-cell reconstitution after alpha-beta-depleted transplantation in children. Whole-study results and caveats: About two months after transplant, alpha-beta T cells reportedly came from several hundred expanded graft clones. In some patients, recipient T cells and intrathymic progenitors surviving conditioning explained high day-60 diversity. After one year, T-cell counts and TCRbeta diversity mostly came from new T cells.

The sample here was PBMCs, mostly from graft donor cells, taken 360 days after TCRalphabeta/CD19-depleted stem cell transplant. This clonotype was sampled from a male patient younger than 18 who had a stem cell transplant for acute lymphoblastic leukemia, so the T cells may come from the graft donor.

Here the CDR3 reads CASSLTAYNEQFF. DNA of the CDR3: TGCGCCAGCAGCTTGACGGCCTACAATGAGCAGTTCTTC. The chain combines TRBV5-1 with TRBJ2-1; D gene unclear. The germline CDR1 and CDR2 sequences are SGHRS and YFSETQ. Between the trimmed V and J ends, which lost 1 base and 2 bases, there was a span of 4 bases. This CDR3 is built from 13 residues.